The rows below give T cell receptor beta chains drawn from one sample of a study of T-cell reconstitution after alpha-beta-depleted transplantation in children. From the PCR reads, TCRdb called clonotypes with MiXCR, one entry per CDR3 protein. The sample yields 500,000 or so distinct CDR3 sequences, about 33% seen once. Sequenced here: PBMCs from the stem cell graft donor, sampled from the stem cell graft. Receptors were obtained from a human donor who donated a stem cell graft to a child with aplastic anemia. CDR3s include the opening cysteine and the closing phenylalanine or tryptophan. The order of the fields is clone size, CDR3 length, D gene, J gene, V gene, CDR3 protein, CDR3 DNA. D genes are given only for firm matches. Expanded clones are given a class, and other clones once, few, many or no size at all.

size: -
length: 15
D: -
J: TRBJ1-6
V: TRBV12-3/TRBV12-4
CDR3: CASSLSGRDVAPLHF
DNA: TGTGCCAGCAGTTTATCGGGCAGGGACGTTGCACCCCTCCACTTT

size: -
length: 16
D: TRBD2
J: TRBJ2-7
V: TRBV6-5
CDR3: CASSYAGTSGRYEQYF
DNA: TGTGCCAGCAGTTACGCGGGGACTAGCGGGAGGTACGAGCAGTACTTC

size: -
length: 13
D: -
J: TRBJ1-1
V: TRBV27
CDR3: CASRIRPKGEAFF
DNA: TGTGCCAGCCGCATACGGCCCAAAGGTGAAGCTTTCTTT

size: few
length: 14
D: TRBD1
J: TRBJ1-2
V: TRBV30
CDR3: CAYNQGQGASGYTF
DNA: TGTGCCTACAATCAAGGACAGGGGGCGAGTGGCTACACCTTC

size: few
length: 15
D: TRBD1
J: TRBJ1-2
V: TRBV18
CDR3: CASSQGTGTNYGYTF
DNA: TGTGCCAGCTCACAAGGGACAGGGACCAACTATGGCTACACCTTC

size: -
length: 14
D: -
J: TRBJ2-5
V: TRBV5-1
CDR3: CASSLESAEETQYF
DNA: TGCGCCAGCAGCTTGGAGTCGGCTGAAGAGACCCAGTACTTC

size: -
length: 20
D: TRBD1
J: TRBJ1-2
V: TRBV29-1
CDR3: CSVEVRKGEDRPLSNYGYTF
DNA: TGCAGCGTTGAAGTTCGGAAAGGGGAGGACAGGCCGCTTTCTAACTATGGCTACACCTTC

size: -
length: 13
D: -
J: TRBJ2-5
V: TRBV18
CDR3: CASCAGLQETQYF
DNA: TGTGCCAGCTGCGCGGGGCTCCAAGAGACCCAGTACTTC

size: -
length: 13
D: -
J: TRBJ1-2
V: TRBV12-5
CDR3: CASGLQGNYGYTF
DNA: TGTGCTAGTGGCCTACAGGGAAACTATGGCTACACCTTC

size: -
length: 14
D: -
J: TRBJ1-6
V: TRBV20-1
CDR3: CSARAGHHNSPLHF
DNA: TGCAGTGCTAGGGCGGGACATCATAATTCACCCCTCCACTTT

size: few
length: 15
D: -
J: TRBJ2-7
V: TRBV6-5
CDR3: CASSYSPGRSYEQYF
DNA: TGTGCCAGCAGTTACTCACCCGGGCGCTCCTACGAGCAGTACTTC

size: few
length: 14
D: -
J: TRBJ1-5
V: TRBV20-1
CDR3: CSVRRGRSNQPQHF
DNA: TGCAGTGTCAGAAGGGGAAGAAGCAATCAGCCCCAGCATTTT

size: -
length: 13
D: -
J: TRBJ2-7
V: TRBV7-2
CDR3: CASSYDRQDEQYF
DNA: TGTGCCAGCAGCTACGACAGGCAGGACGAGCAGTACTTC

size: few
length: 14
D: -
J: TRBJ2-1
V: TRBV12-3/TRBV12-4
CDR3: CASSFGSPYNEQFF
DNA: TGTGCCAGCAGTTTTGGGAGTCCGTACAATGAGCAGTTCTTC

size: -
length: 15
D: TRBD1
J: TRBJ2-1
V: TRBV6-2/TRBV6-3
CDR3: CASSRAGTAYNEQFF
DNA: TGTGCCAGCAGTCGGGCCGGGACAGCCTACAATGAGCAGTTCTTC

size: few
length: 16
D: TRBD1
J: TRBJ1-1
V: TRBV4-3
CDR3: CASSYALGTANTEAFF
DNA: TGCGCCAGCAGCTACGCCTTAGGGACAGCGAACACTGAAGCTTTCTTT

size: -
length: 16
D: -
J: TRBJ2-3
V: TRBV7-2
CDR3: CASSPQGELNTDTQYF
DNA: TGTGCCAGCAGCCCGCAGGGCGAACTAAACACAGATACGCAGTATTTT

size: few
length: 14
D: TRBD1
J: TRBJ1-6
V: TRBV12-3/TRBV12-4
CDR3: CASSFNRGNSPLHF
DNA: TGTGCCAGCAGTTTTAACAGGGGGAATTCACCCCTCCACTTT

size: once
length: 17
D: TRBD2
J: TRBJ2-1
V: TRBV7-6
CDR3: CASSLEGGASGKYEQFF
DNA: TGTGCCAGCAGCTTAGAGGGAGGGGCTAGCGGGAAGTATGAGCAGTTCTTC

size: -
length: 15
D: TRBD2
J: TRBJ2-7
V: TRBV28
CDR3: CASSLDTSDSYEQYF
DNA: TGTGCCAGCAGTTTAGATACTAGCGACTCCTACGAGCAGTACTTC

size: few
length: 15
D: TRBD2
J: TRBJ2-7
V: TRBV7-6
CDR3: CASSVAGTRNYEQYF
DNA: TGTGCCAGCAGCGTCGCCGGGACTAGAAACTACGAGCAGTACTTC

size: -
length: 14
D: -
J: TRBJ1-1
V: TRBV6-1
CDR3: CASTPLTGHTEAFF
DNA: TGTGCCAGCACTCCCCTGACCGGGCACACTGAAGCTTTCTTT

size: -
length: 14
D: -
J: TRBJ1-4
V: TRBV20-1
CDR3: CSARRQPLSEKLFF
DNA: TGCAGTGCTAGGCGACAGCCATTAAGTGAAAAACTGTTTTTT

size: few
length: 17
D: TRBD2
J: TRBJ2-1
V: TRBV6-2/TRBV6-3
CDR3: CASAGLAGLAGANEQFF
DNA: TGTGCCAGCGCTGGTTTGGCGGGGCTAGCGGGAGCCAATGAGCAGTTCTTC

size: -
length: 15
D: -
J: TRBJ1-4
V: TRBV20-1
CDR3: CSASSGAASYEKLFF
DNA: TGCAGTGCTAGCTCGGGGGCCGCAAGTTATGAAAAACTGTTTTTT

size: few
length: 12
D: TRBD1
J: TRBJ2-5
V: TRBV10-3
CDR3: CAISRDRETQYF
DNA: TGTGCCATCAGCCGGGACAGGGAGACCCAGTACTTC

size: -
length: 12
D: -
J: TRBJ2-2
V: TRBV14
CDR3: CASSHTLRELFF
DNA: TGTGCCAGCAGCCACACTTTGAGGGAGCTGTTTTTT

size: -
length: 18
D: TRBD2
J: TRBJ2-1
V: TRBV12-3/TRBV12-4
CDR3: CASRHPGLAGGPRNEQFF
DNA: TGTGCCAGCAGACATCCGGGACTAGCGGGAGGGCCTAGAAATGAGCAGTTCTTC

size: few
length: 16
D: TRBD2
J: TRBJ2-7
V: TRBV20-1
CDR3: CSARGTSGSRTYEQYF
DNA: TGCAGTGCTAGGGGGACTAGCGGGAGTCGAACCTACGAGCAGTACTTC

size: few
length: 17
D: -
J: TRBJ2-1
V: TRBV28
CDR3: CASSLGNPGTPANEQFF
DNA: TGTGCCAGCAGTTTGGGGAACCCTGGGACGCCGGCCAATGAGCAGTTCTTC

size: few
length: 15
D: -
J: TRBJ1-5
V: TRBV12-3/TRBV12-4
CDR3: CASSFGGADQRPQHF
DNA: TGTGCCAGCAGTTTCGGTGGGGCAGATCAACGACCCCAGCATTTT

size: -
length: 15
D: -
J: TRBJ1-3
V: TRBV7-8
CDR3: CASSLEGMRGNTIYF
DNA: TGTGCCAGCAGCTTAGAGGGAATGAGGGGAAACACCATATATTTT

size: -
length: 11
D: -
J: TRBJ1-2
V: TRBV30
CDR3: CAWNPAIRYTF
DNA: TGTGCCTGGAACCCCGCGATTCGCTACACCTTC

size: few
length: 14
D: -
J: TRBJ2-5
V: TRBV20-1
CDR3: CSARDLGVRETQYF
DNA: TGCAGTGCTAGAGATCTAGGCGTGCGAGAGACCCAGTACTTC

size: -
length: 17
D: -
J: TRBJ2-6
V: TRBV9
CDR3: CASTSGQLSSGANVLTF
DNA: TGTGCCAGCACTTCAGGACAGTTATCCTCTGGGGCCAACGTCCTGACTTTC

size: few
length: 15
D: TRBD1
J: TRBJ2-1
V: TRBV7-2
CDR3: CASSYRQGLNNEQFF
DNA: TGTGCCAGCAGCTACAGACAGGGGCTCAACAATGAGCAGTTCTTC

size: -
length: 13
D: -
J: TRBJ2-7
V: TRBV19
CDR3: CASTNRADYEQYF
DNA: TGTGCCAGTACCAATAGGGCGGACTACGAGCAGTACTTC

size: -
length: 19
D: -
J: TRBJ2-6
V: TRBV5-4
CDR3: CASSPPIPGYPSGANVLTF
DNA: TGCGCCAGCAGCCCACCTATTCCGGGATACCCCTCTGGGGCCAACGTCCTGACTTTC

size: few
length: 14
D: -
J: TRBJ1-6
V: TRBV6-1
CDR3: CASGPEWVGSPLHF
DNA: TGTGCCAGCGGTCCCGAATGGGTGGGATCACCCCTCCACTTT

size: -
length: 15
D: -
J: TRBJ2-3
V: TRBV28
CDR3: CASSFIRPSTDTQYF
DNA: TGTGCCAGCAGTTTTATCAGACCTAGCACAGATACGCAGTATTTT

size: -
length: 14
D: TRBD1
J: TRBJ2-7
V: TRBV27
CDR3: CASSPGTEINEQYF
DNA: TGTGCCAGCAGTCCCGGGACAGAAATTAACGAGCAGTACTTC

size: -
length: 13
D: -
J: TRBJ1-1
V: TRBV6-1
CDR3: CASSEAEQAEAFF
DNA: TGTGCCAGCAGTGAAGCGGAGCAGGCGGAAGCTTTCTTT

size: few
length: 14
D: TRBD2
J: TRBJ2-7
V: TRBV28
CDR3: CASSLGGSLNEQYF
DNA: TGTGCCAGCAGTTTGGGCGGGAGCTTGAACGAGCAGTACTTC